This T cell receptor (beta chain) was obtained from a study of blood T cells in healthy people across ages. General observations from the study: Without sorted subsets, naive and antigen-experienced compartments could not be conclusively compared.

With a J-beta primer mix and a sample-barcoded 5' primer, a second PCR ran about 7 to 12 cycles. From the 5' RACE reads, TCRdb called clonotypes with MiXCR, one entry per CDR3 protein. The table includes 700,000 to 950,000 distinct CDR3 sequences, approximately 39% detected once. The germline V gene encodes CDR1 PRHDT and CDR2 FYEKMQ (reference sequence). This CDR3 is 16 amino acids long. As to this clonotype: Its antigen is as yet unknown.

Sample: blood. This receptor was obtained from a woman in her fifties or sixties in good health. The J gene is TRBJ2-1, the V gene TRBV13; 7 bases line up with TRBD1. The J call could be wrong; TRBJ2-7 is a better fit for the DNA end. This chain's CDR3 is CASSGIRDSSYNEQYF. In nucleotides, the CDR3 is TGTGCCAGCAGCGGTATCCGGGACAGCTCCTACAATGAGCAGTACTTC.